This TCR beta chain was recovered during a study of blood T cell repertoires in COVID-19. Study details: Sites in the United States, Italy and Spain provided acute and convalescent COVID-19 samples.

Here immunoSEQ multiplex PCR was the method, and the copy in TCRdb shows in-frame clones only, minus some. The sample lists around 330,000 clones, around 88% occurring once. Germline V gives CDR1 MDHEN, CDR2 SYDVKM. Trimming at V came to 5 bases and at J to 6 bases, leaving 3 bases not matched to a gene. This CDR3 has 12 amino acids. This TCR was recovered from a woman aged 30 to 39 with COVID-19, enrolled during active disease. The material sequenced was peripheral blood. The V call is TRBV28, the J call TRBJ1-2, with TRBD1 matching 7 bases. The CDR3: CASSDRENGYTF. In nucleotides, the CDR3 is TGTGCCAGCAGTGACAGGGAGAATGGCTACACCTTC.